The 29 T cell receptor beta chains presented below share a single source sample, sequenced in a study of blood T cell repertoires in COVID-19. The data were produced by immunoSEQ multiplex PCR, yet TCRdb's version contains in-frame clones alone and is incomplete. The sample yields fewer than 250,000 clones, nearly 85% seen once. Source material: peripheral blood. The receptors stem from a human donor in a cohort sampled during active COVID-19.

The chain has TRBV2 and TRBJ2-3; TRBD1 aligns across 9 bases. This CDR3 spans 15 amino acids. Germline V gene lookup returns CDR1 SNHLY and CDR2 FYNNEI. With V trimmed by 7 bases and J by 4 bases, 9 bases remained unmatched. This CDR3 is CASTRLQGAPDTQYF. CDR3 coding DNA: TGTGCCAGCACTAGACTACAGGGGGCGCCAGATACGCAGTATTTT.

This sequence joins TRBV20-1 and TRBJ1-1; D is uncertain. Germline V gene sequence: CDR1 DFQATT, CDR2 SNEGSKA (reference sequence). The CDR3 contains 11 residues. The ends were cut back, 6 bases at V and 1 base at J, with 6 bases in the middle. DNA of the CDR3: TGCAGTGCGCCCAGGAACACTGAAGCTTTCTTT. It translates to CSAPRNTEAFF.

This clone showed up just once. This sequence joins TRBV2 and TRBJ1-2; D may be TRBD1 (5 bases). Per the germline V gene, CDR1 is SNHLY and CDR2 is FYNNEI. The CDR3 covers 13 residues. V lost 4 bases to trimming and J lost 7 bases, with 13 bases between them. For the CDR3, the DNA is TGTGCCAGCAGTGTGTCAAGGGGCTCTGGCTACACCTTC. This sequence encodes CASSVSRGSGYTF.

The rearrangement uses TRBV12-3 or TRBV12-4 and TRBJ2-5; D may be TRBD1 (5 bases). Trimming pared 6 bases from V and 2 bases from J, leaving 10 bases between. The CDR3 contains 13 residues. As DNA, the CDR3 is TGTGCCAGCAGGGCGACAGTACAAGAGACCCAGTACTTC. It is translated as CASRATVQETQYF.

This chain joins TRBV3-1 (or the pseudogene TRBV3-2) and TRBJ1-5; D call uncertain. Between the trimmed V and J ends, which lost 4 bases and 2 bases, there was a span of 12 bases. The germline gives CDR1 LGHDT, CDR2 YNNKEL (reference sequence). This CDR3 has 15 residues. The CDR3 region has the DNA TGTGCCAGCAGCCTGGGTCCCCGGGGCAATCAGCCCCAGCATTTT. Amino acid sequence: CASSLGPRGNQPQHF.

V and J are TRBV7-9 and TRBJ2-2; TRBD2 is a possible D gene (5 bases). This CDR3 is built from 12 residues. Germline assignment: CDR1 SEHNR and CDR2 FQNEAQ (reference sequence). The V end lost 6 bases, the J end lost 6 bases, and 8 bases lay between the germline ends. This CDR3 is CASSRSAGELFF. The CDR3 bases are TGTGCCAGCAGTCGTAGCGCCGGGGAGCTGTTTTTT.

The CDR3 spells CASALGGAKNIQYF. For the CDR3, the DNA is TGTGCCAGCGCTTTGGGAGGCGCCAAAAACATTCAGTACTTC. The V gene is TRBV5-6, the J gene TRBJ2-4; maybe TRBD2 (6 bases). The ends were cut back, 7 bases at V and 1 base at J, with 12 bases in the middle. The germline CDR1 and CDR2 sequences are SGHDT and YYEEEE. The CDR3 sequence is 14 residues long.

The J gene is TRBJ1-1, the V gene TRBV7-6, with D uncertain. The V gene's germline CDR1 is SGHVS and CDR2 FNYEAQ. This CDR3 spans 13 amino acids. V was pared by 3 bases and J by 4 bases, with 9 bases between. In DNA form, the CDR3 reads TGTGCCAGCAGCTTGAGTCGGAGCACTGAAGCTTTCTTT. This translates into CASSLSRSTEAFF.

The chain links TRBV7-9 to TRBJ1-3; D possibly corresponds to TRBD1 (6 bases). Trimming cost V 5 bases and J 0 bases, with 14 bases left between them. Germline V CDR1 and CDR2: SEHNR, FQNEAQ (reference sequence). This CDR3 is 16 amino acids long. CDR3 DNA: TGTGCCAGCAGCCACCTCACAGGGAGCTCTGGAAACACCATATATTTT. It codes for CASSHLTGSSGNTIYF.

The rearrangement links TRBV3-1 (or the pseudogene TRBV3-2) to TRBJ1-1; D remains ambiguous. The CDR3 length is 13 residues. The ends were cut back, 1 base at V and 1 base at J, with 4 bases in the middle. The germline CDR1 and CDR2 sequences are LGHDT and YNNKEL (reference sequence). Here the CDR3 reads CASSQGENTEAFF. In DNA, the CDR3 is TGTGCCAGCAGCCAAGGCGAGAACACTGAAGCTTTCTTT.

The gene calls are TRBV7-9 and TRBJ1-5; D call uncertain. Trimming took 8 bases from V and 7 from J, leaving 12 bases between them. This CDR3 region has 12 residues. Germline V gene sequence: CDR1 SEHNR, CDR2 FQNEAQ (reference sequence). The CDR3 DNA reads TGTGCCAGCGCGGAGGGCGAGCAGCCCCAGCATTTT. It encodes CASAEGEQPQHF.

This chain links TRBV29-1 with TRBJ1-2, with D maybe TRBD1 (6 bases). Germline lookup yields CDR1 SQVTM and CDR2 ANQGSEA. The CDR3 totals 14 residues. Trimming took off 0 bases at V and 10 bases at J, with 18 bases between the two ends. CDR3 coding DNA: TGCAGCGTTGAAGAGCGACAGGCCTTGAGCCTCTACACCTTC. This translates into CSVEERQALSLYTF.

This clone was counted many times. The chain carries TRBV3-1 (or the pseudogene TRBV3-2) and TRBJ2-7, with 9 bases that match TRBD2. Germline V lookup: CDR1 LGHDT, CDR2 YNNKEL (reference sequence). V gave up 1 base and J gave up 0 bases; unmatched junction bases: 13. The CDR3 runs 19 residues. CDR3 in amino acids: CASSQVFGFSGGGSYEQYF. CDR3 coding DNA: TGTGCCAGCAGCCAAGTGTTCGGGTTTAGCGGGGGCGGCTCCTACGAGCAGTACTTC.

V and J are TRBV7-2 and TRBJ2-3; possible D gene TRBD2, 6 bases. The CDR3 contains 15 residues. Germline V CDR1 and CDR2: SGHTA, FQGNSA. Trimming cost V 1 base and J 6 bases, with 14 bases left between them. The CDR3 nucleotides read TGTGCCAGCAGCTTAGGACTAGTGGGGGTTGATACGCAGTATTTT. It specifies CASSLGLVGVDTQYF. Looking up the rest from reference TRBV7-2 and TRBJ2-3 gives the full variable domain: GAGVSQSPSNKVTEKGKDVELRCDPISGHTALYWYRQSLGQGLEFLIYFQGNSAPDKSGLPSDRFSAERTGGSVSTLTIQRTQQEDSAVYLCASSLGLVGVDTQYFGPGTRLTVL.

This clone is classed as medium-sized (0.01 to 0.1%). The V gene is TRBV11-1, the J gene TRBJ2-7; unclear D gene. CDR1 is SGHAT, CDR2 FQDESV, per germline (reference sequence). The CDR3 is 12 amino acids. Trimming stripped 4 bases from V and 4 bases from J, with 8 bases between. Here the CDR3 reads CASSSYTYEQYF. CDR3 in DNA: TGTGCCAGCAGCTCGTATACTTACGAGCAGTACTTC.

Here the CDR3 DNA reads TGCGCCAGCAGTGGACAGGACAACACTGAAGCTTTCTTT. Translated, it gives CASSGQDNTEAFF. The chain combines TRBV10-1 with TRBJ1-1; TRBD1 might be the D (6 bases). Trimming removed 4 bases at V and 2 bases at J, with 8 bases between. Germline assignment: CDR1 WNHNN and CDR2 SYGVQD (reference sequence). The CDR3 sequence is 13 residues long.

The chain has TRBV13 and TRBJ2-3; possibly TRBD1 for D (6 bases). V lost 1 base and J lost 0, with 14 bases in between. Germline-derived CDR1 and CDR2 are PRHDT and FYEKMQ (reference sequence). This CDR3 spans 17 amino acids. This chain's CDR3 is CASSLDRAFSSTDTQYF. In DNA, the CDR3 is TGTGCCAGCAGCTTAGACAGGGCATTCTCTAGCACAGATACGCAGTATTTT.

The chain couples TRBV11-2 to TRBJ1-1, with D possibly TRBD1 on 6 matching bases. Germline V gives CDR1 SGHAT, CDR2 FQNNGV. This CDR3 contains 14 residues. The ends were cut back, 5 bases at V and 7 bases at J, with 17 bases in the middle. The CDR3 loop reads CASSLSDGQFEAFF. The DNA of the CDR3 is TGTGCCAGCAGCCTGTCGGACGGACAGTTTGAAGCTTTCTTT.

This clone was detected a few times. The gene calls are TRBV5-4 and TRBJ2-6, with D possibly TRBD1 on 6 matching bases. The germline gives CDR1 SGHNT, CDR2 YYREEE (reference sequence). The CDR3 is made up of 17 amino acids. V gave up 2 bases and J gave up 1 base, with 13 bases separating them. CDR3 coding DNA: TGTGCCAGCAGCTTTGCATCAGGGGTTTCTGGGGCCAACGTCCTGACTTTC. Protein sequence: CASSFASGVSGANVLTF.

The chain joins TRBV3-1 (or the pseudogene TRBV3-2) to TRBJ1-1; D gene ambiguous. Germline V gene sequence: CDR1 LGHDT, CDR2 YNNKEL (reference sequence). V was clipped by 2 bases and J by 2 bases, with 9 bases between them. The CDR3 sequence is 14 residues long. The CDR3 loop reads CASSQNVRNTEAFF. CDR3 DNA: TGTGCCAGCAGCCAAAACGTCAGAAACACTGAAGCTTTCTTT.

In regard to this clone: At one end the junction does not follow the germline gene, possibly because of a read error. The chain has TRBV10-2 and TRBJ1-1; 10 bases map to TRBD1. CDR3 length equals 14 residues. The germline gives CDR1 WSHSY, CDR2 SAAADI. CDR3 amino acids: CASNEGTGASEAFF. The CDR3 DNA reads as TGCGCCAGCAATGAGGGGACAGGGGCCTCAGAAGCTTTCTTT.

The V gene is TRBV6-1, the J gene TRBJ1-2, with 8 nucleotides matching TRBD1. This CDR3 region has 19 residues. V dropped 4 bases and J dropped 0; count of bases not matched to a gene: 16. Germline-derived CDR1 and CDR2 are MNHNS and SASEGT. The DNA of the CDR3 is TGTGCCAGCAGTGGAGGGGGACAGGTGGTAGTTTTGGCTAACTATGGCTACACCTTC. It yields the protein CASSGGGQVVVLANYGYTF.

The chain combines TRBV5-1 with TRBJ1-1; 9 nucleotides agree with TRBD1. Germline CDR1 is SGHRS and CDR2 is YFSETQ. V lost 4 bases and J lost 6; bases outside the gene matches: 10. This CDR3 has 15 residues. CDR3 in amino acids: CASSPTGGVTPEAFF. The CDR3 nucleotides are TGCGCCAGCAGCCCAACAGGGGGCGTGACTCCTGAAGCTTTCTTT.

The V and J genes are TRBV7-2 and TRBJ2-3; no definite D call. Germline-derived CDR1 and CDR2 are SGHTA and FQGNSA. The V gene lost 1 base and the J gene lost 4 bases, with 18 bases spanning the gap. The CDR3 spans 17 residues. In DNA form, the CDR3 reads TGTGCCAGCAGCTTAGTGTCTAGATGGTCTGGTGCAGATACGCAGTATTTT. As protein: CASSLVSRWSGADTQYF.

The chain couples TRBV2 to TRBJ1-6; a weak D match, TRBD1 (6 bases). CDR3 length: 15 residues. Trimming left V 2 bases short and J 7 bases short, with 12 bases between. Germline loops: CDR1 SNHLY, CDR2 FYNNEI. This chain's CDR3 is CASSEQGGWNSPLHF. The CDR3 region has the DNA TGTGCCAGCAGTGAACAAGGGGGTTGGAATTCACCCCTCCACTTT.

The chain couples TRBV19 to TRBJ1-5; D unresolved. Germline V gene lookup returns CDR1 LNHDA and CDR2 SQIVND (reference sequence). The V end lost 5 bases, the J end lost 10 bases, and 15 bases lay between the germline ends. This CDR3 is built from 13 residues. The CDR3 loop is CASSPPVGLPQHF. CDR3 bases: TGTGCCAGTAGTCCCCCCGTTGGTCTACCCCAGCATTTT.

The chain has TRBV24-1 and TRBJ2-3, with TRBD2 as a possible D gene (6 bases). From germline, CDR1 is KGHDR and CDR2 SFDVKD. This CDR3 has 13 amino acids. V gave up 9 bases and J gave up 3 bases, with 12 bases separating them. CDR3 sequence reads: CATQLAGTDTQYF. As DNA, the CDR3 is TGTGCCACCCAACTGGCGGGAACAGATACGCAGTATTTT.

In this sample, this clone turned up a few times. The V and J genes are TRBV19 and TRBJ1-2; D remains unclear. CDR3 length: 15 residues. The V and J ends lost 7 bases and 5 bases respectively, with 20 bases between them. CDR1 is LNHDA and CDR2 is SQIVND in the germline V gene (reference sequence). The CDR3 spells CASTPEPERSYGYTF. The CDR3 coding sequence is TGTGCCAGTACGCCCGAACCGGAGAGGTCGTATGGCTACACCTTC.

The chain links TRBV24-1 to TRBJ2-5, with D possibly being TRBD2 (6 bases). CDR1 is KGHDR and CDR2 is SFDVKD in the germline V gene. The CDR3 spans 14 residues. The V end lost 5 bases, the J end lost 2 bases, and 11 bases lay between the germline ends. In DNA form, the CDR3 reads TGTGCCACCAGTGCGGCGGGACCTCAAGAGACCCAGTACTTC. As protein: CATSAAGPQETQYF.